A selection of T cell receptor beta chains follows, all from one sample in a study of blood T cell repertoires in COVID-19. Measured with immunoSEQ multiplex PCR; TCRdb has only the in-frame clones, and not every one. In the table there are nearly 80,000 clones, about nine tenths of which are singletons. Sequencing input: peripheral blood. The receptors originated from a woman older than 75 with acute or convalescent COVID-19. Both conserved end residues are part of each CDR3. A D gene is named only where the DNA matches it firmly. Rows may omit the clone size; those that give it use once, few, many or a size class.

TRBV7-2	.	.	TRBJ2-1	TGTGCCAGCAGCTTAGAGGGGGGGACCCTCGGGAGGGAGCAGTTCTTC	CASSLEGGTLGREQFF
TRBV29-1	TRBD1	.	TRBJ2-7	TGCAGCGTTGAGGCTCAGGGGGCTTACGAGCAGTACTTC	CSVEAQGAYEQYF
TRBV6-2/TRBV6-3	TRBD1	once	TRBJ2-7	TGTGCCAGCAGTTACGATGGGACAGGGACCTACGAGCAGTACTTC	CASSYDGTGTYEQYF
TRBV12-5	.	.	TRBJ1-2	TGTGCTAGCGGTTTGGGGGACACCCCTAACTATGGCTACACCTTC	CASGLGDTPNYGYTF
TRBV7-9	.	.	TRBJ1-4	TGTGCCAGCAGCTCCGGACAGACTAATGAAAAACTGTTTTTT	CASSSGQTNEKLFF
TRBV15	TRBD2	.	TRBJ2-7	TGTGCCACCAGCAGAGATGTAGGGAGGGTCTACGAGCAGTACTTC	CATSRDVGRVYEQYF
TRBV10-1	.	.	TRBJ1-6	TGCGCCAGCACTCCCGGGAAAAGTAATTCACCCCTCCACTTT	CASTPGKSNSPLHF
TRBV20-1	.	.	TRBJ2-7	TGCAGTGCTAGCGTTTACTACGAGCAGTACTTC	CSASVYYEQYF
TRBV12-5	TRBD1	few	TRBJ1-6	TGTGCTAGTGGCCCAGGACAGGGGGTGTGGTCACCCCTCCACTTT	CASGPGQGVWSPLHF
TRBV4-1	.	.	TRBJ1-3	TGCGCCAGCAGCCAAGATCAGACAAGAGTACACTCTGGAAACACCATATATTTT	CASSQDQTRVHSGNTIYF
TRBV27	.	.	TRBJ1-5	TGTGCCAGCAGTGCGAACCGGGATAGCAATCAGCCCCAGCATTTT	CASSANRDSNQPQHF
TRBV5-1	TRBD1	.	TRBJ2-1	TGCGCCAGCAGCTCGGGACAGGGGAACTACAATGAGCAGTTCTTC	CASSSGQGNYNEQFF
TRBV10-3	TRBD2	.	TRBJ2-1	TGTGCCACAAAGGCGGCGGGGGGGCCTCAAGGAAATGAGCAGTTCTTC	CATKAAGGPQGNEQFF
TRBV18	TRBD2	.	TRBJ2-3	TGTGCCAGCTCACCCGGACTAGCGGGAAGCACAGATACGCAGTATTTT	CASSPGLAGSTDTQYF
TRBV5-8	TRBD1	once	TRBJ1-1	TGTGCCAGCAGCATAGACAGGGGAGCCCTGGGCTCGGAAGCTTTCTTT	CASSIDRGALGSEAFF
TRBV27	.	.	TRBJ1-5	TGTGCCAGCAGTTTAGAGGCTCGACAGCCCCAGCATTTT	CASSLEARQPQHF
TRBV9	TRBD1	.	TRBJ1-5	TGTGCCAGCAGCCAACAGGGGACCAATCAGCCCCAGCATTTT	CASSQQGTNQPQHF
TRBV5-1	.	.	TRBJ2-5	TGCGCCAGCAGCTTGGCCGGAGGCGGGGAGCCGGAGACCCAGTACTTC	CASSLAGGGEPETQYF
TRBV19	TRBD2	.	TRBJ2-7	TGTGCCAGTAGTAGGGGACTAGCGGGGGCCGAGCAGTACTTC	CASSRGLAGAEQYF
TRBV7-6	.	.	TRBJ1-2	TGTGCCAGCAGCCCCCTTGCACAAAACTATGGCTACACCTTC	CASSPLAQNYGYTF
TRBV6-5	.	.	TRBJ1-4	TGTGCCAGCAGTTACACCGGGTTGGATGAAAAACTGTTTTTT	CASSYTGLDEKLFF
TRBV5-4	TRBD1	.	TRBJ1-6	TGTGCCAGCAACCGGGACAGGGGGCGTCACTCACCCCTCCACTTT	CASNRDRGRHSPLHF
TRBV7-9	TRBD1	.	TRBJ2-5	TGTGCCAGCAGCTTAGGTCGCCACGGGACAGGGCAAGAGACCCAGTACTTC	CASSLGRHGTGQETQYF
TRBV5-4	TRBD2	.	TRBJ2-5	TGTGCCAGCAGCTTCGCTAGCGGGAGGCCTATGATTGAAGAGACCCAGTACTTC	CASSFASGRPMIEETQYF
TRBV19	.	few	TRBJ2-7	TGTGCCAGTAGTACGAACAGGGTTAATGAGCAGTACTTC	CASSTNRVNEQYF
TRBV2	TRBD1	once	TRBJ1-5	TGTGCCAGCAGCCACCGGGGACAGACTAGCAATCAGCCCCAGCATTTT	CASSHRGQTSNQPQHF
TRBV5-1	.	.	TRBJ2-2	TGCGCCAGCAGCTTGGGTGGCGGATTGAACACCGGGGAGCTGTTTTTT	CASSLGGGLNTGELFF
TRBV27	.	.	TRBJ1-2	TGTGCCAGCAGTTTATCGCGAACCGCCTATGGCTACACCTTC	CASSLSRTAYGYTF
TRBV4-1	TRBD2	.	TRBJ2-3	TGCGCCAGCAGCCAAACGGCTAGCGGGAGAACAGATACGCAGTATTTT	CASSQTASGRTDTQYF
TRBV9	TRBD2	.	TRBJ2-5	TGTGCCAGCAGCGTAGATCTAGCGGAACAAGAGACCCAGTACTTC	CASSVDLAEQETQYF
TRBV27	TRBD2	.	TRBJ2-1	TGTGCCAGCAGTAGATGGACTAGCGGGAGGAGGAGTGAGCAGTTCTTC	CASSRWTSGRRSEQFF
TRBV28	.	.	TRBJ1-4	TGTGCCAGCAGTTTGGGCCAGGGTAGTGAAAAACTGTTTTTT	CASSLGQGSEKLFF
TRBV2	.	.	TRBJ1-2	TGTGCCAGCAGTGAGGGGGTCAGAACAGGGAACTATGGCTACACCTTC	CASSEGVRTGNYGYTF
TRBV4-3	.	.	TRBJ1-2	TGCGCCAGCAGCCAAGTCGGACTTGACTATGGCTACACCTTC	CASSQVGLDYGYTF
TRBV2	.	.	TRBJ2-5	TGTGCCAGCAGTGAGACAGTGCCGGAGACCCAGTACTTC	CASSETVPETQYF
TRBV5-6	.	.	TRBJ1-2	TGTGCCAGCAGCCCGGGGTGGGGCTACACCTTC	CASSPGWGYTF
TRBV10-3	TRBD1	.	TRBJ1-2	TGTGCCATCAGAGCAGGGGGCACGTATGGCTACACCTTC	CAIRAGGTYGYTF
TRBV6-6	.	.	TRBJ1-4	TGTGCCAGCATTCAGGGTCTGGTGTATGAAAAACTGTTTTTT	CASIQGLVYEKLFF
TRBV6-6	TRBD2	.	TRBJ2-1	TGTGCCAGCAGTACTCGACTAGCGGACTCCTACAATGAGCAGTTCTTC	CASSTRLADSYNEQFF
TRBV2	TRBD2	few	TRBJ2-1	TGTGCCAGCAGCCCGACTAGCGGGGGGTGGAATGAGCAGTTCTTC	CASSPTSGGWNEQFF
TRBV6-5	.	.	TRBJ1-6	TGTGCCAGCAGACAACAGAGCTCCTATAATTCACCCCTCCACTTT	CASRQQSSYNSPLHF
TRBV18	.	once	TRBJ2-7	TGTGCCAGCTCACCTGATCTAGGGGCCTACGAGCAGTACTTC	CASSPDLGAYEQYF
TRBV10-3	.	.	TRBJ2-7	TGTGCCATCAGTGAGCACAGGGAAGGGTCCGAGCAGTACTTC	CAISEHREGSEQYF
TRBV7-2	.	.	TRBJ1-3	TGTGCCAGCAGCTGGGGCTTTGGAAACACCATATATTTT	CASSWGFGNTIYF
TRBV19	TRBD1	.	TRBJ2-2	TGTGCCAGCCTTCTGGGACAGGGAAGAACCGGGGAGCTGTTTTTT	CASLLGQGRTGELFF
TRBV7-2	TRBD2	.	TRBJ2-7	TGTGCCAGCAGCTTGAGAGATTTGGGACTAGCGGGGACCTACGAGCAGTACTTC	CASSLRDLGLAGTYEQYF
TRBV7-2	.	.	TRBJ2-3	TGTGCCAGCAGCTTAAGGAGGAGGGGCACAGATACGCAGTATTTT	CASSLRRRGTDTQYF
TRBV2	TRBD2	.	TRBJ2-1	TGTGCCAGCAGTGAAACTGTTACACCCGGGACTAGCGGGAGCTATGAGCAGTTCTTC	CASSETVTPGTSGSYEQFF
TRBV5-4	.	.	TRBJ2-5	TGTGCCAGCAGCCTTCATTCGGAAGAGACCCAGTACTTC	CASSLHSEETQYF
TRBV6-2/TRBV6-3	.	.	TRBJ1-1	TGTGCCAGCAGTTACTGGCAGGGGAGGGCTGAAGCTTTCTTT	CASSYWQGRAEAFF
TRBV27	TRBD2	.	TRBJ2-1	TGTGCCAGCAGGGCTCAGCGGGAGATCTACAATGAGCAGTTCTTC	CASRAQREIYNEQFF
TRBV18	.	.	TRBJ1-4	TGTGCCAGCTCACAAAATCACGGGACATCATACGAAAAACTGTTTTTT	CASSQNHGTSYEKLFF
TRBV3-1/TRBV3-2	.	.	TRBJ2-1	TGTGCCAGCAGCCAAGGACAAGGAGGGTTAGGCTACAATGAGCAGTTCTTC	CASSQGQGGLGYNEQFF
TRBV5-5	TRBD1	.	TRBJ1-2	TGTGCCAGCAGCTTGGCCCTACAGGGGATAGGAGGCTATGGCTACACCTTC	CASSLALQGIGGYGYTF
TRBV7-6	.	.	TRBJ1-6	TGTGCCAGCAGCTTAGAGGTTCGGGGCTCCTATAATTCACCCCTCCACTTT	CASSLEVRGSYNSPLHF
TRBV18	TRBD2	.	TRBJ2-5	TGTGCCAGCTCACCTACGACTAGCGGGCAAGAGACCCAGTACTTC	CASSPTTSGQETQYF
TRBV7-3	.	once	TRBJ2-3	TGTGCCAGCAGCTCCCTAGGAGATACGCAGTATTTT	CASSSLGDTQYF